This TCR beta chain was found in a study of blood T cell repertoires in COVID-19. Study summary: Collection of acute and convalescent COVID-19 samples took place in the United States, Italy and Spain. The cDNA or gDNA used as material had been derived from T cells, B-cell-depleted T cells, or PBMCs.

Profiling relied on immunoSEQ multiplex PCR, and the TCRdb table lists in-frame clones only, not all of them. Here the sample spans a few hundred thousand clones, roughly 86% being singletons. Germline CDR1 LNHNV, CDR2 YYDKDF (reference sequence). The CDR3 spans 14 residues. Trimming removed 0 bases from V and 6 bases from J, with 9 bases in between. This clone occurred once. This chain connects TRBV15 to TRBJ1-5, with unresolved D. The sample comprised peripheral blood. This clonotype was sampled from a woman aged 45-65 years who had recovered from COVID-19. The CDR3 DNA reads as TGTGCCACCAGCAGAGAACGGTCGGGTCAGCCCCAGCATTTT. It codes for CATSRERSGQPQHF.